This is a list of T cell receptor beta chains from one sample in a study of vaccination and CD4 T cells after COVID-19. Antigen specificity for these receptors is unknown. TCRdb ran MiXCR on the PCR reads and lists one entry per CDR3 protein. The table lists about 4,000 distinct CDR3 sequences, 71% of them singletons. The sample was CD4+ T cells from blood, cultured in vitro. Source of these receptors: a human donor in good health. Both conserved end residues are part of each CDR3. The order of the fields is clone size, V gene, J gene, D gene, CDR3 protein, CDR3 DNA. A D gene is named only where the DNA matches it firmly. Expanded clones get a size class; other rows say once, few or many, or leave the size out.

size: NA; V: TRBV6-5; J: TRBJ2-7; D: NA; CDR3: CASSYRVEGYEQYF; DNA: TGTGCCAGCAGTTACAGGGTGGAGGGTTACGAGCAGTACTTC
size: once; V: TRBV20-1; J: TRBJ1-5; D: TRBD1; CDR3: CSARDIRQGNQPQHF; DNA: TGCAGTGCTAGAGATATAAGACAGGGTAATCAGCCCCAGCATTTT
size: once; V: TRBV25-1; J: TRBJ1-3; D: NA; CDR3: CASSDASPSGNTIYF; DNA: TGTGCCAGCAGTGACGCGTCACCCTCTGGAAACACCATATATTTT
size: once; V: TRBV20-1; J: TRBJ1-6; D: TRBD1; CDR3: CSATVPGQGTYNSPLHF; DNA: TGCAGTGCAACCGTCCCGGGACAGGGGACCTATAATTCACCCCTCCACTTT
size: few; V: TRBV18; J: TRBJ1-5; D: NA; CDR3: CASSPGLGDSNQPQHF; DNA: TGTGCCAGCTCACCGGGGCTAGGGGATAGCAATCAGCCCCAGCATTTT
size: NA; V: TRBV20-1; J: TRBJ2-5; D: TRBD2; CDR3: CSASSLAGLVETQYF; DNA: TGCAGTGCCTCGTCACTAGCGGGATTGGTGGAGACCCAGTACTTC
size: NA; V: TRBV24-1; J: TRBJ2-3; D: TRBD2; CDR3: CATSVLVAGLSTDTQYF; DNA: TGTGCCACCAGTGTCCTGGTAGCGGGGCTAAGCACAGATACGCAGTATTTT
size: NA; V: TRBV7-9; J: TRBJ1-2; D: NA; CDR3: CASSLDVSNYGYTF; DNA: TGTGCCAGCAGCTTAGACGTCAGCAACTATGGCTACACCTTC
size: NA; V: TRBV21-1; J: TRBJ1-1; D: NA; CDR3: CASSKDGNAFF; DNA: TGTGCCAGCAGCAAAGACGGGAACGCTTTCTTT
size: NA; V: TRBV10-2; J: TRBJ1-1; D: TRBD1; CDR3: CASGDRARMNTEAFF; DNA: TGCGCCAGCGGCGACAGGGCGCGTATGAACACTGAAGCTTTCTTT
size: few; V: TRBV5-4; J: TRBJ2-5; D: NA; CDR3: CASSLALEETQYF; DNA: TGTGCCAGCAGCTTGGCCCTGGAAGAGACCCAGTACTTC
size: NA; V: TRBV24-1; J: TRBJ2-2; D: NA; CDR3: CATSDQQGGAGELFF; DNA: TGTGCCACCAGTGACCAACAGGGGGGGGCCGGGGAGCTGTTTTTT
size: NA; V: TRBV20-1; J: TRBJ2-7; D: NA; CDR3: CSAYTGTFSYEQYF; DNA: TGCAGTGCTTATACCGGGACTTTCTCCTACGAGCAGTACTTC
size: NA; V: TRBV6-1; J: TRBJ1-6; D: NA; CDR3: CASSTTHNSPLHF; DNA: TGTGCCAGCAGTACAACCCATAATTCACCCCTCCACTTT
size: NA; V: TRBV7-2; J: TRBJ2-7; D: NA; CDR3: CASSRTALYEQYF; DNA: TGTGCCAGCAGTCGGACGGCACTCTACGAGCAGTACTTC
size: NA; V: TRBV14; J: TRBJ1-1; D: NA; CDR3: CASSRTAYGTYTMYTEAFF; DNA: TGTGCCAGCAGCCGAACAGCCTACGGGACATACACCATGTACACTGAAGCTTTCTTT
size: NA; V: TRBV6-1; J: TRBJ2-7; D: TRBD1; CDR3: CASMPQGAIYEQYF; DNA: TGTGCCAGCATGCCCCAGGGGGCTATCTACGAGCAGTACTTC
size: NA; V: TRBV6-4; J: TRBJ2-2; D: NA; CDR3: CASSALGNTGELFF; DNA: TGTGCCAGCAGTGCCCTAGGGAACACCGGGGAGCTGTTTTTT